A single sample gave rise to the 23 T cell receptor beta chains below, sequenced in a study of blood T cell repertoires in COVID-19. TCRdb's copy holds only in-frame clones and misses some; the assay was immunoSEQ multiplex PCR. The top ten clones hold over 4.5% of a sample with 250,000 or so clones, 83% of them seen once. Material for sequencing was peripheral blood. The receptors stem from a human donor in a cohort sampled during active COVID-19.

The rearrangement joins TRBV7-9 to TRBJ1-1; D is possibly TRBD1 (6 bases). CDR1 SEHNR and CDR2 FQNEAQ come from the germline V gene (reference sequence). CDR3 length: 15 residues. V lost 5 bases to trimming and J lost 10 bases, with 23 bases between them. CDR3 DNA: TGTGCCAGCAGCCCGAAACTCGGGACATCTCAGGGAGCTTTCTTT. It codes for CASSPKLGTSQGAFF.

CDR3 amino acids: CASSLGGDTPNTF. The CDR3 DNA is TGCGCCAGCAGCTTGGGTGGGGACACCCCCAACACCTTC. The gene calls are TRBV5-1 and TRBJ1-2, with D perhaps TRBD1 (6 bases). This CDR3 has 13 amino acids. Per the germline V gene, CDR1 is SGHRS and CDR2 is YFSETQ. Trimming pared 0 bases from V and 12 bases from J, leaving 15 bases between.

The chain has TRBV11-2 and TRBJ2-1; tentative D call: TRBD2 (5 bases). The CDR3 consists of 13 residues. Germline values: CDR1 SGHAT, CDR2 FQNNGV. The V and J ends lost 5 bases and 9 bases respectively, with 14 bases between them. CDR3 in amino acids: CASSQGSFGEQFF. The CDR3 coding sequence is TGTGCCAGCAGCCAAGGGAGTTTCGGTGAGCAGTTCTTC.

This chain links TRBV6-1 with TRBJ2-5; no reliable D call. Germline V gene sequence: CDR1 MNHNS, CDR2 SASEGT. This CDR3 has 13 amino acids. Trimming took 2 bases from V and 10 from J, leaving 14 bases between them. CDR3 sequence reads: CASSESNLKDQYF. The CDR3 nucleotides are TGTGCCAGCAGTGAATCTAACCTCAAAGACCAGTACTTC.

This clone was found once. DNA for the CDR3: TGTGCCAGCAGCTTTAGAGGGAGGGCGACAGATACGCAGTATTTT. Translation gives CASSFRGRATDTQYF. The V call is TRBV7-9, the J call TRBJ2-3, with TRBD2 matching 7 bases. CDR1 and CDR2 (germline): SEHNR, FQNEAQ (reference sequence). Trimming at V came to 3 bases and at J to 3 bases, leaving 6 bases not matched to a gene. The CDR3 runs 15 residues. The full variable domain, completed using reference TRBV7-9 and TRBJ2-3, is DTGVSQNPRHKITKRGQNVTFRCDPISEHNRLYWYRQTLGQGPEFLTYFQNEAQLEKSRLLSDRFSAERPKGSFSTLEIQRTEQGDSAMYLCASSFRGRATDTQYFGPGTRLTVL.

The V gene is TRBV7-9, the J gene TRBJ2-3; tentatively, D is TRBD1 (5 bases). The CDR3 extends over 15 amino acids. V was clipped by 5 bases and J by 0 bases, with 12 bases between them. In germline, CDR1 is SEHNR, CDR2 FQNEAQ (reference sequence). The CDR3 nucleotides read TGTGCCAGCAGCCAGACAGCTACTAGCACAGATACGCAGTATTTT. It is translated as CASSQTATSTDTQYF. Complete variable domain (other parts from reference TRBV7-9 and TRBJ2-3): DTGVSQNPRHKITKRGQNVTFRCDPISEHNRLYWYRQTLGQGPEFLTYFQNEAQLEKSRLLSDRFSAERPKGSFSTLEIQRTEQGDSAMYLCASSQTATSTDTQYFGPGTRLTVL.

The chain combines TRBV7-9 with TRBJ2-7, with D perhaps matching TRBD1 (6 bases). V was clipped by 5 bases and J by 5 bases, with 10 bases between them. This CDR3 comprises 12 residues. Germline V gene data show CDR1 as SEHNR and CDR2 as FQNEAQ (reference sequence). CDR3 in amino acids: CASSQDSHEQYF. CDR3 bases: TGTGCCAGCAGCCAGGACAGCCACGAGCAGTACTTC.

This clone was found once. This CDR3 is CATSDGRGREYGYTF. The CDR3, as DNA: TGTGCCACCAGTGACGGGAGGGGGCGGGAGTATGGCTACACCTTC. The chain carries TRBV24-1 and TRBJ1-2; 7 bases agree with TRBD1. With 4 bases clipped from V and 5 bases from J, the junction kept 9 bases outside the gene matches. Looked up from germline, CDR1 is KGHDR and CDR2 is SFDVKD. CDR3 length equals 15 residues.

This chain uses TRBV6-5 with TRBJ2-3; possibly TRBD1 for D (5 bases). CDR3 size: 14 residues. The V gene lost 6 bases and the J gene lost 3 bases, with 13 bases spanning the gap. Germline CDR1 MNHEY, CDR2 SVGAGI. The CDR3 sequence is CASRSGLGTDTQYF. Here the CDR3 DNA reads TGTGCCAGCAGGTCAGGGTTGGGTACAGATACGCAGTATTTT.

The chain carries TRBV5-1 and TRBJ2-7, with TRBD1 matching 7 bases. The CDR3 has 14 amino acids. V was clipped by 4 bases and J by 1 base; unmatched bases: 5. CDR1 and CDR2 (germline): SGHRS, YFSETQ. The CDR3 loop is CASSVGTVSYEQYF. In DNA form, the CDR3 reads TGCGCCAGCAGCGTCGGGACAGTTTCCTACGAGCAGTACTTC.

The chain combines TRBV7-2 with TRBJ1-6; D is possibly TRBD1 (6 bases). CDR3 length: 17 amino acids. The germline V and J ends were trimmed by 2 bases and 4 bases, with 15 bases remaining between them. The germline V gene encodes CDR1 SGHTA and CDR2 FQGNSA. The CDR3 nucleotides read TGTGCCAGCAGCTTAAGGACGGACAGCCTTTATAATTCACCCCTCCACTTT. It translates to CASSLRTDSLYNSPLHF.

The V and J genes are TRBV5-6 and TRBJ1-1; D uncertain. The V gene's germline CDR1 is SGHDT and CDR2 YYEEEE. There are 16 residues in the CDR3. V lost 1 base to trimming and J lost 4 bases, with 17 bases between them. The CDR3 bases are TGTGCCAGCAGCTTGTGGTCGGTCGAGGCGGCCACTGAAGCTTTCTTT. Its protein is CASSLWSVEAATEAFF.

J is TRBJ2-6 and V is TRBV11-2; the match to TRBD1 covers 9 bases. This CDR3 has 17 residues. Germline CDR1 reads SGHAT; CDR2 reads FQNNGV. Germline trimming cut 10 bases from V and 0 bases from J; bases unmatched to any gene: 10. The CDR3 nucleotides read TGTGCCACTACTGAAGGGACAGGGTTCTCTGGGGCCAACGTCCTGACTTTC. Translated: CATTEGTGFSGANVLTF.

The chain has TRBV13 and TRBJ1-5, with 7 bases aligning to TRBD1. V dropped 5 bases and J dropped 7; count of bases not matched to a gene: 5. This CDR3 comprises 13 residues. Germline loops: CDR1 PRHDT, CDR2 FYEKMQ (reference sequence). The CDR3: CASSTGQFQPQHF. Written as DNA, the CDR3 is TGTGCCAGCAGCACGGGACAGTTCCAGCCCCAGCATTTT.

On this clone: This CDR3 is also generated by other DNA sequences in the sample. The chain is built from TRBV18 and TRBJ1-2; maybe TRBD1 (5 bases). CDR1 is KGHSH and CDR2 is LQKENI in the germline V gene. The V gene lost 3 bases and the J gene lost 2 bases, with 7 bases spanning the gap. The CDR3 extends over 13 amino acids. The CDR3 DNA reads as TGTGCCAGCTCACCGACAGAAAACTATGGCTACACCTTC. Translation gives CASSPTENYGYTF.

The chain combines TRBV19 with TRBJ2-5; 11 nucleotides align to TRBD2. Germline V CDR1 and CDR2: LNHDA, SQIVND (reference sequence). Trimming cost V 1 base and J 5 bases; bases outside gene matches: 3. CDR3 size: 15 residues. CDR3 residues: CASSIGPSGGETQYF. In DNA, the CDR3 is TGTGCCAGTAGTATAGGTCCTAGCGGGGGGGAGACCCAGTACTTC.

The rearrangement links TRBV7-9 to TRBJ2-4; perhaps TRBD1 as D (7 bases). V lost 5 bases and J 6 bases, leaving 17 bases between the germline ends. Germline CDR1 and CDR2: SEHNR and FQNEAQ (reference sequence). The CDR3 contains 15 residues. CDR3 coding DNA: TGTGCCAGCAGCCATCAGGGGGGAAGGAGAAACATTCAGTACTTC. Translation: CASSHQGGRRNIQYF.

There are a few counts of this clone. The gene calls are TRBV20-1 and TRBJ2-7; 8 nucleotides line up with TRBD2. The CDR3 runs 14 residues. V gave up 3 bases and J gave up 4 bases; unmatched junction bases: 8. Germline values: CDR1 DFQATT, CDR2 SNEGSKA (reference sequence). CDR3 in amino acids: CSASREGLTYEQYF. Written as DNA, the CDR3 is TGCAGTGCTAGTCGGGAGGGGTTAACTTACGAGCAGTACTTC.

This sequence joins TRBV4-2 and TRBJ2-5, with D uncertain. In germline, CDR1 is LGHNA, CDR2 YNFKEQ. The CDR3 spans 17 residues. With 0 bases removed from V and 5 bases from J, the gap between germline ends came to 19 bases. CDR3 loop: CASSQDSTQRGRETQYF. In DNA form, the CDR3 reads TGTGCCAGCAGCCAAGATTCAACCCAGCGCGGTCGGGAGACCCAGTACTTC.

The chain joins TRBV4-1 to TRBJ2-3; 7 bases are a match to TRBD1. This CDR3 has 15 residues. With V trimmed by 4 bases and J by 5 bases, 9 bases remained unmatched. Looked up from germline, CDR1 is MGHRA and CDR2 is YSYEKL. CDR3 in DNA: TGCGCCAGCAGCCCTTCTCCTCAGGGGGTAGATACGCAGTATTTT. It is translated as CASSPSPQGVDTQYF.

This chain joins TRBV9 and TRBJ2-1; D is ambiguous. V was clipped by 4 bases and J by 0 bases, with 11 bases between them. Germline V gene lookup returns CDR1 SGDLS and CDR2 YYNGEE. This CDR3 contains 15 residues. CDR3 amino acids: CASSPGRVSYNEQFF. The CDR3 nucleotides are TGTGCCAGCAGCCCCGGTCGTGTCTCCTACAATGAGCAGTTCTTC.

The V and J genes are TRBV2 and TRBJ1-4; D might be TRBD1 (6 bases). Trimming removed 6 bases from V and 4 bases from J, with 12 bases in between. This CDR3 contains 14 residues. Germline loops: CDR1 SNHLY, CDR2 FYNNEI. CDR3 amino acids: CASRADRNNEKLFF. DNA of the CDR3: TGTGCCAGCAGGGCGGACAGAAATAATGAAAAACTGTTTTTT. The full variable domain, in which reference TRBV2 and TRBJ1-4 provide the parts outside the CDR3, is EPEVTQTPSHQVTQMGQEVILRCVPISNHLYFYWYRQILGQKVEFLVSFYNNEISEKSEIFDDQFSVERPDGSNFTLKIRSTKLEDSAMYFCASRADRNNEKLFFGSGTQLSVL.

The table lists this clone with a count of one. The chain's CDR3 is CASSPTWTGGAFFFGDQNIQYF. The CDR3 DNA sequence: TGTGCCAGCAGCCCCACCTGGACAGGGGGTGCGTTTTTCTTTGGGGACCAAAACATTCAGTACTTC. The rearrangement links TRBV14 to TRBJ2-4; 10 nucleotides align to TRBD1. Per the germline V gene, CDR1 is SGHDN and CDR2 is FVKESK. Unmatched junction bases numbered 26, after V lost 4 bases and J lost 5 bases. The length of the CDR3 is 22 residues.